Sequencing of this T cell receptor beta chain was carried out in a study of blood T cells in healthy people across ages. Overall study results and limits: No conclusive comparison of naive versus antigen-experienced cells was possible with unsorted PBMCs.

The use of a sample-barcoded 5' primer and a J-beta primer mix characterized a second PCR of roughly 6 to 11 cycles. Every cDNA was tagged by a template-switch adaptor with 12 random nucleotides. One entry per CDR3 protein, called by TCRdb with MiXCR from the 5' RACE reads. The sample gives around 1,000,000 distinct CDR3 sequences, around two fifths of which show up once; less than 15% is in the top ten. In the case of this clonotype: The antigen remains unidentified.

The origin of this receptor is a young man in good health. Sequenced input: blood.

The CDR3 loop is CASSLDGRVGGNTIYF. The CDR3 DNA sequence: TGCGCCAGCAGCTTGGATGGCAGGGTGGGAGGAAACACCATATATTTT. This rearrangement joins TRBV5-1 to TRBJ1-3; tentative D call: TRBD1 (5 bases). Germline V gene data show CDR1 as SGHRS and CDR2 as YFSETQ. This CDR3 comprises 16 residues. Trimming left V 0 bases short and J 4 bases short, with 14 bases between. Based on the CDR3 plus reference TRBV5-1 and TRBJ1-3, the full variable domain is KAGVTQTPRYLIKTRGQQVTLSCSPISGHRSVSWYQQTPGQGLQFLFEYFSETQRNKGNFPGRFSGRQFSNSRSEMNVSTLELGDSALYLCASSLDGRVGGNTIYFGEGSWLTVV.